The 18 T cell receptor beta chains given below trace back to one sample, sequenced in a study of cytomegalovirus exposure and HLA in healthy donors. The study ran its PCR with 60 Vbeta and 13 Jbeta primers. The table came from immunoSEQ multiplex PCR; TCRdb's copy has only in-frame clones and leaves some out. The profile covers over 120,000 clones, with 65% to 90% appearing a single time and roughly 2.8% taken by the ten largest. Sequencing was performed on PBMCs. Receptor source: a woman aged 30 to 39 in good health and CMV-seronegative.

In DNA form, the CDR3 reads TGTGCCAGCAGCACGGCGGCGAACACCGGGGAGCTGTTTTTT. This gives the protein CASSTAANTGELFF. The genes are TRBV7-6 and TRBJ2-2; D gene unclear. This CDR3 comprises 14 residues. Trimming shortened V by 5 bases and J by 0 bases, and 7 bases separated the two germline ends. Germline loops: CDR1 SGHVS, CDR2 FNYEAQ.

The rearrangement uses TRBV15 and TRBJ1-5, with 8 positions matching TRBD1. The germline CDR1 and CDR2 sequences are LNHNV and YYDKDF (reference sequence). Germline trimming cut 0 bases from V and 3 bases from J; bases unmatched to any gene: 1. The CDR3 has 15 amino acids. The CDR3, as DNA: TGTGCCACCAGCAGAGATCAGGGGGCCAATCAGCCCCAGCATTTT. Its protein is CATSRDQGANQPQHF.

The gene calls are TRBV4-3 and TRBJ2-7; 8 nucleotides line up with TRBD2. This CDR3 comprises 15 residues. After removal of 1 base from V and 1 base from J, the junction contained 3 bases not matched to a gene. Germline values: CDR1 LGHNA, CDR2 YSLEER. In DNA, the CDR3 is TGCGCCAGCAGCCAAGCGACGGGGGGGTCCTACGAGCAGTACTTC. It specifies CASSQATGGSYEQYF.

V and J are TRBV9 and TRBJ2-1, with a possible D match to TRBD1 (6 bases). Germline-derived CDR1 and CDR2 are SGDLS and YYNGEE. Trimming left V 0 bases short and J 4 bases short, with 20 bases between. The CDR3 runs to 18 residues. The CDR3: CASSVANAARDNYNEQFF. As DNA, the CDR3 is TGTGCCAGCAGCGTAGCCAACGCGGCCCGGGACAATTACAATGAGCAGTTCTTC.

The rearrangement uses TRBV6-6 and TRBJ2-1, with D tentatively TRBD2 (5 bases). Looked up from germline, CDR1 is MNHNY and CDR2 is SVGAGI (reference sequence). This CDR3 contains 13 residues. V was trimmed by 5 bases and J by 10 bases, leaving 15 bases between them. The CDR3 is CASSPLAFREQFF. Written as DNA, the CDR3 is TGTGCCAGCAGTCCGTTAGCGTTTCGGGAGCAGTTCTTC.

The chain's CDR3 is CASSSLTGGNEQFF. CDR3 bases: TGTGCCAGCAGCTCTTTGACAGGGGGGAATGAGCAGTTCTTC. This chain connects TRBV12-1 to TRBJ2-1; the table's D call TRBD1 went unverified against the DNA. TRBV12-1 is a known pseudogene. This CDR3 spans 14 amino acids.

The table lists this clone with a few counts. The chain combines TRBV5-1 with TRBJ1-4, with a weak D call TRBD1 (5 bases). The CDR3 loop spans 13 amino acids. CDR1 is SGHRS, CDR2 YFSETQ, per germline. V lost 6 bases, J lost 5 bases, and 11 bases lay in between. CDR3 coding DNA: TGCGCCAGCACTCTGGCAGGGAATGAAAAACTGTTTTTT. Its translation: CASTLAGNEKLFF.

The chain couples TRBV2 to TRBJ1-1; D possibly corresponds to TRBD1 (6 bases). Per germline, CDR1 SNHLY and CDR2 FYNNEI. Trimming pared 5 bases from V and 2 bases from J, leaving 12 bases between. This CDR3 comprises 14 residues. CDR3 amino acids: CASSRGQLNTEAFF. CDR3 DNA: TGTGCCAGCAGTCGCGGACAGCTAAACACTGAAGCTTTCTTT.

The chain carries TRBV29-1 and TRBJ1-1; 7 positions agree with TRBD1. Germline CDR1 reads SQVTM; CDR2 reads ANQGSEA. This CDR3 spans 13 amino acids. The trim removed 5 bases at V and 0 bases at J, leaving 3 bases unmatched. CDR3 bases: TGCAGCGTTACAGGGGTAATGAACACTGAAGCTTTCTTT. This translates into CSVTGVMNTEAFF. Combining the CDR3 with reference TRBV29-1 and TRBJ1-1 gives the whole variable domain SAVISQKPSRDICQRGTSLTIQCQVDSQVTMMFWYRQQPGQSLTLIATANQGSEATYESGFVIDKFPISRPNLTFSTLTVSNMSPEDSSIYLCSVTGVMNTEAFFGQGTRLTVV.

The chain links TRBV12-5 to TRBJ2-7; 10 bases fit TRBD1. The length of the CDR3 is 19 residues. The V and J ends lost 0 bases and 2 bases, in that order; junction bases with no gene match: 13. From germline, CDR1 is LGHNT and CDR2 FRNRAP. As DNA, the CDR3 is TGTGCTAGTGGTTTGGTATCCCAGCCCCGGGGACAGGGGACCTACGAGCAGTACTTC. This sequence encodes CASGLVSQPRGQGTYEQYF. Using reference TRBV12-5 and TRBJ2-7 for the parts outside the CDR3, the full variable domain is DARVTQTPRHKVTEMGQEVTMRCQPILGHNTVFWYRQTMMQGLELLAYFRNRAPLDDSGMPKDRFSAEMPDATLATLKIQPSEPRDSAVYFCASGLVSQPRGQGTYEQYFGPGTRLTVT.

J is TRBJ1-2 and V is TRBV5-4; D is perhaps TRBD1 (5 bases). This CDR3 comprises 15 residues. The germline V gene has CDR1 SGHNT and CDR2 YYREEE (reference sequence). Trimming took 0 bases from V and 7 from J, leaving 16 bases between them. CDR3 sequence reads: CASSLAAGQGGGYTF. The CDR3 DNA follows: TGTGCCAGCAGCTTGGCCGCGGGGCAAGGTGGTGGCTACACCTTC.

The J gene is TRBJ1-4, the V gene TRBV15; TRBD1 aligns across 8 bases. V shed 4 bases and J 5 bases; nucleotides not matched to a gene: 9. Germline V lookup: CDR1 LNHNV, CDR2 YYDKDF (reference sequence). The CDR3 sequence is 16 residues long. The CDR3 DNA is TGTGCCACCAGCACCCCTACGGGACAGGTGAATGAAAAACTGTTTTTT. Its protein product is CATSTPTGQVNEKLFF.

The chain carries TRBV18 and TRBJ1-1; weak D call: TRBD1 (5 bases). The CDR3 has 14 residues. Germline CDR1 reads KGHSH; CDR2 reads LQKENI. Trimming pared 5 bases from V and 3 bases from J, leaving 13 bases between. DNA for the CDR3: TGTGCCAGCTCAAAGGACAAAGAATACACTGAAGCTTTCTTT. Translation gives CASSKDKEYTEAFF.

The chain carries TRBV2 and TRBJ1-2, with D perhaps matching TRBD1 (6 bases). The ends were cut back, 5 bases at V and 3 bases at J, with 13 bases in the middle. This CDR3 region has 14 residues. Germline CDR1 SNHLY, CDR2 FYNNEI. In nucleotides, the CDR3 is TGTGCCAGCAGTTCACAGGGATCCCACTATGGCTACACCTTC. It encodes CASSSQGSHYGYTF.

The J gene is TRBJ1-2, the V gene TRBV18; D is possibly TRBD1 (5 bases). The CDR3 is 14 residues long. From germline, CDR1 is KGHSH and CDR2 LQKENI. Between the trimmed V and J ends, which lost 1 base and 4 bases, there was a span of 10 bases. The CDR3, as DNA: TGTGCCAGCTCACCACAGGGGCATGGCTATGGCTACACCTTC. Encoded protein: CASSPQGHGYGYTF.

The rearrangement joins TRBV7-9 to TRBJ1-3, with D possibly matching TRBD1 (6 bases). Trimming took off 5 bases at V and 2 bases at J, with 19 bases between the two ends. The CDR3 has 17 residues. Germline CDR1 reads SEHNR; CDR2 reads FQNEAQ (reference sequence). The DNA for the CDR3 is TGTGCCAGCAGCGCAAGAGGGGACACCGGGCCTGGAAACACCATATATTTT. It encodes CASSARGDTGPGNTIYF.

The rearrangement links TRBV5-3 to TRBJ1-2; D uncertain. TRBV5-3 counts as an open reading frame of uncertain function. The CDR3 extends over 17 amino acids. V gave up 6 bases and J gave up 4 bases, with 25 bases separating them. Written as DNA, the CDR3 is TGTGCCAGAATCGATCCTCGGGGATGTTTAATTACCTATGGCTACACCTTC. Amino acid sequence: CARIDPRGCLITYGYTF.

The chain recombines TRBV18 with TRBJ2-7; no definite D call. Trimming removed 2 bases at V and 0 bases at J, with 11 bases between. From germline, CDR1 is KGHSH and CDR2 LQKENI. This CDR3 region has 15 residues. The CDR3 region is CASSPAQTFSYEQYF. The CDR3 DNA reads TGTGCCAGCTCACCAGCGCAGACTTTCTCCTACGAGCAGTACTTC.